Each of the 3 T cell receptor beta chains below was sequenced from the same sample in a study of blood T cell repertoires in COVID-19. TCRdb keeps only in-frame clones here, not all; method: immunoSEQ multiplex PCR. The profile covers 150,000 to 200,000 clones, with 92% appearing a single time and approximately 5% taken by the ten largest. Sequencing was done on a sample of peripheral blood. These TCRs come from a man aged 30-40 years with COVID-19, enrolled during active disease.

This clone has only a few counts. J is TRBJ1-1 and V is TRBV16; D may be TRBD1 (6 bases). The CDR3 runs to 15 residues. V dropped 0 bases and J dropped 1 base, with 9 bases sitting between them. Germline values: CDR1 KGHSY, CDR2 FQNENV. CDR3 nucleotides: TGTGCCAGCAGCCAATCGGGGGGGGCGAACACTGAAGCTTTCTTT. This sequence encodes CASSQSGGANTEAFF.

The chain is built from TRBV19 and TRBJ1-2, with 8 bases fitting TRBD1. The CDR3 extends over 15 amino acids. Per germline, CDR1 LNHDA and CDR2 SQIVND (reference sequence). V was pared by 6 bases and J by 0 bases, with 6 bases of the junction left unmatched. The CDR3 DNA is TGTGCCAGTAGGAGGACAGGGCAGACTAACTATGGCTACACCTTC. It translates to CASRRTGQTNYGYTF.

The chain couples TRBV15 to TRBJ1-1, with D possibly matching TRBD1 (6 bases). From germline, CDR1 is LNHNV and CDR2 YYDKDF (reference sequence). The CDR3 extends over 16 amino acids. V was shortened by 1 base and J by 2 bases, with 14 bases between the two germline ends. The chain's CDR3 is CATSRGIVGGNTEAFF. DNA of the CDR3: TGTGCCACCAGCAGAGGCATAGTAGGGGGAAACACTGAAGCTTTCTTT.